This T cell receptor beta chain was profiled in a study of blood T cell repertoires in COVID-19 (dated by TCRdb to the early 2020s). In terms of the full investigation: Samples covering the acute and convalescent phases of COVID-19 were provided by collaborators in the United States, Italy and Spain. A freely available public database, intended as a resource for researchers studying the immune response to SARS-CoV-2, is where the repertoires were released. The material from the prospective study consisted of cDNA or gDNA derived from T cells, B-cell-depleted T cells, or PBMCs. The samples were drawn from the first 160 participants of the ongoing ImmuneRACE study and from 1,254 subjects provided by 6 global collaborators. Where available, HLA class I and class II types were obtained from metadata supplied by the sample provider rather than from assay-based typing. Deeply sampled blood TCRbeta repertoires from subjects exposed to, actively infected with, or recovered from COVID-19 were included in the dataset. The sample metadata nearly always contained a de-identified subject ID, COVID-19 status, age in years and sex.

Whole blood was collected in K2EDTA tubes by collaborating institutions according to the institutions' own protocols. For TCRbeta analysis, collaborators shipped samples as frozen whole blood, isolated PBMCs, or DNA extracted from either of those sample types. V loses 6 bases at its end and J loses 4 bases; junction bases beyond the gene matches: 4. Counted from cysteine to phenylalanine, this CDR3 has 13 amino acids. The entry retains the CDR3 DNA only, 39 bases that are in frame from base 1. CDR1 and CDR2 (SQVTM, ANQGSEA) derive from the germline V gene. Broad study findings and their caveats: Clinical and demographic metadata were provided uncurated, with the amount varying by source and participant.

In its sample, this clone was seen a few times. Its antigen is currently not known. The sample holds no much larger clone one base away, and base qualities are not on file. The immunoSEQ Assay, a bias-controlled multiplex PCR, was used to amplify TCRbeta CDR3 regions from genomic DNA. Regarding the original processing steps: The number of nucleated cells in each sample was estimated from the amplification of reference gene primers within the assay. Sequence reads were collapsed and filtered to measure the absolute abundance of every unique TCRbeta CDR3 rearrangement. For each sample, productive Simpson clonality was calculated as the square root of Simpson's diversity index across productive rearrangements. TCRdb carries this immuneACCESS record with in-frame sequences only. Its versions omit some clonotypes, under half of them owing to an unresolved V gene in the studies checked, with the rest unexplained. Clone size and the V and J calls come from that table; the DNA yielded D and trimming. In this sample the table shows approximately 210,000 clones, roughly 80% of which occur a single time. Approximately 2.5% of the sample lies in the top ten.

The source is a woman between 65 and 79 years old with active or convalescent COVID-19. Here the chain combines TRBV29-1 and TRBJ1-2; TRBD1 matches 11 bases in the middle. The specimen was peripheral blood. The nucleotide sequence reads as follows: TGCAGCGTGGGACAGGGGGAGACCTATGGCTACACCTTC. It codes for CSVGQGETYGYTF.